The clone carrying this T cell receptor (beta chain) was seen only a few times. Its antigen is as yet unknown. These data come from a study of identical twins. Study-level points and caveats: Models underestimated how often monozygotic twins shared out-of-frame TCR alpha. Low generation-probability sequences were in excess among twin-shared out-of-frame alpha sequences. For cord blood, abundant beta clonotypes had fewer insertions, unlike memory repertoires, which showed none.

After template switching added a universal primer site, the resulting cDNA carried unique molecular identifiers. TCRdb processed the 5' RACE reads anew with MiXCR; each CDR3 protein has one entry. Of around 960,000 distinct CDR3 sequences listed, roughly an eighth are singletons. These data are also associated with another study on yellow fever vaccine responses in identical twins.

The source material was PBMCs. The receptor comes from a woman between 18 and 30 years old in good health.

The CDR3 DNA is TGTGCCATCAGTGAGGGGACTAGCGGAGGGACCCCTCAGTACTTC. Encoded protein: CAISEGTSGGTPQYF. The chain couples TRBV10-3 to TRBJ2-4; 11 nucleotides match TRBD2. V lost 2 bases to trimming and J lost 12 bases; unmatched junction nucleotides: 9. This CDR3 comprises 15 residues. Per germline, CDR1 ENHRY and CDR2 SYGVKD.